This T cell receptor beta chain was identified in a study of blood T cell repertoires in COVID-19. CDR1 and CDR2 (germline): LNHDA, SQIVND (reference sequence). CDR3 size: 14 residues. V lost 5 bases and J lost 8, with 18 bases in between. Assay used: immunoSEQ multiplex PCR; TCRdb lists only in-frame clones, some missing. The profile shows some 300,000 clones, roughly 90% of them singletons. The V gene is TRBV19, the J gene TRBJ1-2; possibly TRBD1 for D (5 bases). The TCR originated in a woman between 50 and 59 years old who had been exposed to COVID-19. The specimen sequenced was PBMCs or T cells enriched from blood (not recorded which). In DNA form, the CDR3 reads TGTGCCAGTAGTTCAACAGGCCAGGGTGGCGGCTACACCTTC. This encodes CASSSTGQGGGYTF.